Each of the 15 T cell receptor beta chains below was sequenced from the same sample in a study of response to subunit inactivated influenza vaccine. Each CDR3 protein gets one entry after TCRdb re-called the RT-PCR reads with MiXCR. The top ten clones hold 9.5% to 15% of a sample with roughly 150,000 distinct CDR3 sequences, 11% of them seen once. Sample: non-naive T cells sorted from PBMCs, taken about 40 days after vaccination. The receptors were sampled from a man aged 50 to 59 who received an inactivated influenza vaccine.

The rearrangement joins TRBV29-1 to TRBJ2-7; weak D call: TRBD2 (6 bases). Germline values: CDR1 SQVTM, CDR2 ANQGSEA. The CDR3 sequence is 14 residues long. Trimming took off 4 bases at V and 3 bases at J, with 16 bases between the two ends. The CDR3 coding sequence is TGCAGCGTTGGACGGGAGCGGACAAACTACGAGCAGTACTTC. The encoded protein is CSVGRERTNYEQYF.

The genes are TRBV3-1 and TRBJ1-5; D perhaps matches TRBD1 (6 bases). V was cut by 4 bases and J by 1 base, with 14 bases left in between. Germline V gene sequence: CDR1 LGHDT, CDR2 YNNKEL (reference sequence). There are 16 residues in the CDR3. CDR3 region: CASSLRTELSNQPQHF. In nucleotides, the CDR3 is TGTGCCAGCAGCCTCAGGACAGAGCTGAGCAATCAGCCCCAGCATTTT.

This chain links TRBV30 with TRBJ1-4; 9 bases align to TRBD1. Germline V lookup: CDR1 GTSNPN, CDR2 SVGIG (reference sequence). This CDR3 has 14 amino acids. V was pared by 1 base and J by 5 bases, with 2 bases of the junction left unmatched. For the CDR3, the DNA is TGTGCCTGGAGTGCGGGGACAGGGAATGAAAAACTGTTTTTT. Translating it yields CAWSAGTGNEKLFF.

The CDR3 is CASSFGGAETGELFF. CDR3 nucleotides: TGTGCCAGCAGTTTCGGGGGGGCGGAGACCGGGGAGCTGTTTTTT. The chain employs TRBV6-5 and TRBJ2-2; 8 nucleotides agree with TRBD2. Germline V gene data show CDR1 as MNHEY and CDR2 as SVGAGI. V lost 4 bases, J lost 5 bases, and 6 bases stayed unmatched. This CDR3 comprises 15 residues.

This chain joins TRBV29-1 and TRBJ2-5, with 12 nucleotides matching TRBD1. This CDR3 spans 14 amino acids. The germline V gene encodes CDR1 SQVTM and CDR2 ANQGSEA. V gave up 6 bases and J gave up 2 bases; unmatched junction bases: 4. The CDR3 loop is CSVRDRGRQETQYF. In DNA, the CDR3 is TGCAGCGTCCGGGACAGGGGGCGTCAAGAGACCCAGTACTTC.

A word on this clonotype: The junction departs from the called germline gene at one end, perhaps through a read error. V is TRBV7-2 and J is TRBJ2-6; 10 bases line up with TRBD1. This CDR3 has 17 amino acids. The germline V gene encodes CDR1 SGHTA and CDR2 FQGNSA. The CDR3 region is CASCQGTGVAGANVLTF. In DNA form, the CDR3 reads TGTGCCAGCTGCCAAGGGACAGGGGTTGCTGGGGCCAACGTCCTGACCTTC.

This clonotype was recorded once. The V call is TRBV7-3, the J call TRBJ2-3; 13 bases line up with TRBD2. Germline loops: CDR1 SGHTA, CDR2 FQGTGA. The V gene end was trimmed by 2 bases and the J gene end by 5 bases; junction bases not matched to a gene: 13. CDR3 length: 19 residues. Written as DNA, the CDR3 is TGTGCCAGCAGCTTACGGGGACCGAGGACTAGCGGGGGTGGAGATACGCAGTATTTT. Translation gives CASSLRGPRTSGGGDTQYF.

The chain carries TRBV29-1 and TRBJ2-5; D is possibly TRBD2 (6 bases). V lost 4 bases to trimming and J lost 2 bases, with 14 bases between them. The length of the CDR3 is 14 residues. From germline, CDR1 is SQVTM and CDR2 ANQGSEA. The CDR3 loop reads CSVVGGIMQETQYF. The DNA for the CDR3 is TGCAGCGTTGTTGGCGGGATTATGCAAGAGACCCAGTACTTC.

The genes are TRBV7-2 and TRBJ2-5; D tentatively fits TRBD1 or TRBD2 (5 bases each). The length of the CDR3 is 13 residues. Trimming cost V 6 bases and J 3 bases, with 11 bases left between them. Looked up from germline, CDR1 is SGHTA and CDR2 is FQGNSA. DNA for the CDR3: TGTGCCAGCAGGGTGGGGGTGGAAGAGACCCAGTACTTC. Its protein is CASRVGVEETQYF.

This clonotype was recorded a few times. The genes are TRBV29-1 and TRBJ2-1; D could derive from TRBD1 or TRBD2 (6 bases each). Germline V gene data show CDR1 as SQVTM and CDR2 as ANQGSEA. V was cut by 4 bases and J by 5 bases, with 15 bases left in between. This CDR3 comprises 14 residues. The CDR3 spells CSVGMGGVNNEQFF. CDR3 nucleotides: TGCAGCGTTGGAATGGGGGGCGTCAACAATGAGCAGTTCTTC.

This clonotype was picked up a small number of times. This chain uses TRBV7-2 with TRBJ2-5, with 7 bases identical to TRBD2. Losses at the gene ends were 5 bases for V and 4 bases for J; bases not matched to a gene: 4. Germline V gene data show CDR1 as SGHTA and CDR2 as FQGNSA. CDR3 size: 13 residues. In DNA form, the CDR3 reads TGTGCCAGCAGCCCCGGGACTACAGAGACCCAGTACTTC. Encoded protein: CASSPGTTETQYF.

This clonotype occurred many times. The chain uses TRBV15 and TRBJ2-7, with D unclear. Germline CDR1 reads LNHNV; CDR2 reads YYDKDF (reference sequence). V lost 0 bases and J 0 bases, leaving 9 bases between the germline ends. CDR3 length equals 15 residues. The chain's CDR3 is CATSRDYGGSYEQYF. In DNA form, the CDR3 reads TGTGCCACCAGCAGAGATTATGGCGGCTCCTACGAGCAGTACTTC.

This clonotype occurred a few times. This sequence joins TRBV7-2 and TRBJ2-5; tentatively, D is TRBD1 (6 bases). This CDR3 contains 15 residues. Germline CDR1 SGHTA, CDR2 FQGNSA. Trimming shortened V by 3 bases and J by 5 bases, and 16 bases separated the two germline ends. The chain's CDR3 is CASSFRNRVGETQYF. DNA of the CDR3: TGTGCCAGCAGCTTTCGCAACAGGGTCGGGGAGACCCAGTACTTC.

This clonotype was seen only a few times. The V call is TRBV7-2, the J call TRBJ2-5, with 7 nucleotides matching TRBD2. This CDR3 has 14 amino acids. V shed 2 bases, J shed 5 bases, and the junction held 5 bases outside the gene matches. Germline loops: CDR1 SGHTA, CDR2 FQGNSA. Here the CDR3 DNA reads TGTGCCAGCAGCTTAATGGTGGGGGGGGAGACCCAGTACTTC. Translation: CASSLMVGGETQYF. The full variable domain, with the rest looked up from reference TRBV7-2 and TRBJ2-5, is GAGVSQSPSNKVTEKGKDVELRCDPISGHTALYWYRQSLGQGLEFLIYFQGNSAPDKSGLPSDRFSAERTGGSVSTLTIQRTQQEDSAVYLCASSLMVGGETQYFGPGTRLLVL.

This clonotype was detected ten times or more. The CDR3 reads CASSDQETQYF. The DNA of the CDR3 is TGTGCCAGCAGCGATCAAGAGACCCAGTACTTC. The chain carries TRBV5-6 and TRBJ2-5; D call uncertain. The CDR3 spans 11 residues. CDR1 SGHDT and CDR2 YYEEEE come from the germline V gene. V lost 4 bases and J 2 bases, leaving 3 bases between the germline ends.